This T cell receptor (beta chain) was identified in a study of cytomegalovirus exposure and HLA in healthy donors. Comments on this clone: Antigen unknown.

Regarding the study as a whole: In a later analysis, productive TCRs from donors in an Asian-associated ancestry cluster reportedly carried fewer N-insertions than the cohort mean. Earlier analysis yielded a pattern in which most TCR beta V segments were productive about 90% or about 30% of the time.

This PCR relied on a set of 60 Vbeta primers and 13 Jbeta primers. Method: immunoSEQ multiplex PCR; TCRdb's copy keeps in-frame clones and lacks some. Of about 160,000 clones detected, roughly 87% appear once; the ten largest clones hold about 1.6%. Trimming took 2 bases from V and 5 from J, leaving 6 bases between them. The CDR3 extends over 12 amino acids. The germline CDR1 and CDR2 sequences are SQVTM and ANQGSEA. The gene calls are TRBV29-1 and TRBJ2-2; tentatively, D is TRBD1 (6 bases). The sequencing sample was made of PBMCs. The receptor was derived from a girl aged 5-17 years in good health and CMV-seropositive. CDR3 sequence reads: CSVEQGTGELFF. Here the CDR3 DNA reads TGCAGCGTTGAACAGGGGACCGGGGAGCTGTTTTTT.